This passage covers 26 T cell receptor beta chains from one sample sequenced in a study of CD8 T cells in Susac syndrome. The authors reverse transcribed roughly 0.5 to 1 ug RNA with random hexamers. TCRdb reprocessed the immunoSEQ multiplex PCR reads via MiXCR and lists one record per CDR3 protein. This sample has fewer than 200,000 distinct CDR3 sequences, with over 75% found just once. Sequenced sample: CD4+ T cells from PBMCs. Source of these receptors: a human donor with Susac syndrome.

This chain links TRBV7-9 with TRBJ1-1; tentatively, D is TRBD1 (5 bases). The CDR3 loop spans 14 amino acids. Trimming pared 3 bases from V and 6 bases from J, leaving 14 bases between. Looked up from germline, CDR1 is SEHNR and CDR2 is FQNEAQ (reference sequence). The CDR3 is CASSFQGPPPEAFF. Written as DNA, the CDR3 is TGTGCCAGCAGCTTCCAGGGCCCGCCGCCTGAAGCTTTCTTT.

The V call is TRBV6-5, the J call TRBJ2-7, with D maybe TRBD2 (6 bases). V dropped 0 bases and J dropped 4 bases, with 16 bases sitting between them. CDR3 length: 16 residues. Germline-derived CDR1 and CDR2 are MNHEY and SVGAGI. In DNA form, the CDR3 reads TGTGCCAGCAGTTACTCGCGGGATCTGGGGGTATACGAGCAGTACTTC. Encoded protein: CASSYSRDLGVYEQYF.

The table lists this clonotype with a few counts. V is TRBV28 and J is TRBJ2-7; 7 nucleotides agree with TRBD1. Germline lookup yields CDR1 MDHEN and CDR2 SYDVKM. This CDR3 spans 13 amino acids. V lost 5 bases to trimming and J lost 4 bases; unmatched junction nucleotides: 5. In DNA, the CDR3 is TGTGCCAGCAGTGCCGGGACAGCTTACGAGCAGTACTTC. Translated, it gives CASSAGTAYEQYF.

The rearrangement uses TRBV5-1 and TRBJ1-1; maybe TRBD1 (6 bases). CDR3 size: 13 residues. Germline V gene sequence: CDR1 SGHRS, CDR2 YFSETQ. The V end lost 0 bases, the J end lost 5 bases, and 8 bases lay between the germline ends. CDR3 residues: CASSLGTETEAFF. DNA for the CDR3: TGCGCCAGCAGCTTGGGGACAGAGACTGAAGCTTTCTTT.

This clonotype was seen once. CDR3 loop: CASSPSAGRTDTQYF. For the CDR3, the DNA is TGTGCCAGCAGCCCATCAGCGGGCCGCACAGATACGCAGTATTTT. The chain links TRBV3-1 to TRBJ2-3; a weak D match, TRBD2 (6 bases). Germline values: CDR1 LGHDT, CDR2 YNNKEL (reference sequence). This CDR3 comprises 15 residues. Trimming removed 4 bases from V and 1 base from J, with 12 bases in between.

This clonotype was detected only once. This sequence joins TRBV6-5 and TRBJ2-3, with 10 positions matching TRBD1. The CDR3 is 14 residues long. V was clipped by 3 bases and J by 5 bases; unmatched bases: 2. Germline CDR1 MNHEY, CDR2 SVGAGI. Here the CDR3 reads CASSYRDRGDTQYF. As DNA, the CDR3 is TGTGCCAGCAGTTATCGGGACAGGGGAGATACGCAGTATTTT.

V and J are TRBV7-6 and TRBJ1-5; perhaps TRBD1 as D (6 bases). Germline lookup yields CDR1 SGHVS and CDR2 FNYEAQ. Between the trimmed V and J ends, which lost 1 base and 3 bases, there was a span of 10 bases. The CDR3 sequence is 15 residues long. CDR3 DNA sequence: TGTGCCAGCAGCTTAGAGGACAGTAACAATCAGCCCCAGCATTTT. Its protein is CASSLEDSNNQPQHF.

This chain joins TRBV3-1 and TRBJ1-1, with 7 bases identical to TRBD1. Germline V gene sequence: CDR1 LGHDT, CDR2 YNNKEL (reference sequence). V lost 1 base to trimming and J lost 7 bases; unmatched junction nucleotides: 6. The CDR3 loop spans 14 amino acids. DNA of the CDR3: TGTGCCAGCAGCCAAGGCCAGGGACAGAATGAAGCTTTCTTT. Translation gives CASSQGQGQNEAFF.

This rearrangement joins TRBV29-1 to TRBJ2-1, with D maybe TRBD1 (5 bases). The V and J ends lost 4 bases and 5 bases respectively, with 12 bases between them. The CDR3 is 13 residues long. Germline-derived CDR1 and CDR2 are SQVTM and ANQGSEA. As DNA, the CDR3 is TGCAGCGTTGCGAAAGGGGCGAACAATGAGCAGTTCTTC. It is translated as CSVAKGANNEQFF.

This chain connects TRBV20-1 to TRBJ2-6; 9 bases fit TRBD1. This CDR3 region has 15 residues. CDR1 DFQATT and CDR2 SNEGSKA come from the germline V gene (reference sequence). V lost 6 bases to trimming and J lost 3 bases; unmatched junction nucleotides: 6. CDR3 DNA: TGCAGTGCGCAACAGGGGGCGCATGGGGCCAACGTCCTGACTTTC. It specifies CSAQQGAHGANVLTF.

This chain joins TRBV6-6 and TRBJ1-6, with a weak D call TRBD1 (5 bases). Germline CDR1 MNHNY, CDR2 SVGAGI (reference sequence). Trimming took 2 bases from V and 7 from J, leaving 12 bases between them. The CDR3 has 15 amino acids. DNA of the CDR3: TGTGCCAGCAGTTACATCTCGGGGCAAAATTCACCCCTCCACTTT. Its protein is CASSYISGQNSPLHF.

The chain uses TRBV28 and TRBJ2-5; D assignment may be TRBD1 or TRBD2 (5 bases each). This CDR3 has 17 amino acids. V lost 4 bases and J lost 5, with 23 bases in between. Germline loops: CDR1 MDHEN, CDR2 SYDVKM. The CDR3 loop is CASSSSGSFVPGETQYF. The CDR3 nucleotides read TGTGCCAGCAGTTCATCTGGGAGTTTCGTCCCAGGGGAGACCCAGTACTTC.

The gene calls are TRBV4-2 and TRBJ2-5; TRBD2 aligns across 9 bases. The CDR3 consists of 15 residues. CDR1 LGHNA and CDR2 YNFKEQ come from the germline V gene. V gave up 4 bases and J gave up 2 bases; unmatched junction bases: 5. Here the CDR3 DNA reads TGTGCCAGCAGCCTCAATCTAGCGGGACAAGAGACCCAGTACTTC. Its protein product is CASSLNLAGQETQYF.

The V and J genes are TRBV5-1 and TRBJ2-2; D gene unclear. The CDR3 runs to 16 residues. Germline-derived CDR1 and CDR2 are SGHRS and YFSETQ. Trimming stripped 3 bases from V and 2 bases from J, with 14 bases between. The CDR3 region is CASSSSGRLNTGELFF. Written as DNA, the CDR3 is TGCGCCAGCAGCTCAAGTGGGCGCCTTAACACCGGGGAGCTGTTTTTT.

The chain employs TRBV5-6 and TRBJ2-3; the match to TRBD2 covers 9 bases. V shed 1 base and J 7 bases; nucleotides not matched to a gene: 7. Germline CDR1 reads SGHDT; CDR2 reads YYEEEE. This CDR3 has 15 residues. In DNA form, the CDR3 reads TGTGCCAGCAGCTTGATTGTAGCGGGAGCTAATACGCAGTATTTT. Translated, it gives CASSLIVAGANTQYF.

The chain employs TRBV6-1 and TRBJ2-2; TRBD1 matches at 7 bases. The CDR3 runs to 14 residues. J was trimmed by 7 bases and V by 6 bases; bases with no gene match: 8. CDR1 MNHNS and CDR2 SASEGT come from the germline V gene. In DNA form, the CDR3 reads TGTGCCAGCAGATCCCAGGGGGAGCACGGGGAGCTGTTTTTT. Translation: CASRSQGEHGELFF.

This sequence joins TRBV6-5 and TRBJ2-1; 7 positions agree with TRBD1. Trimming cost V 0 bases and J 2 bases; bases outside gene matches: 10. CDR3 length: 18 amino acids. Germline CDR1 and CDR2: MNHEY and SVGAGI. The CDR3 DNA follows: TGTGCCAGCAGTTACTCTATAAAACAGGGGATCGCCTACAATGAGCAGTTCTTC. Amino acids: CASSYSIKQGIAYNEQFF.

The gene calls are TRBV2 and TRBJ2-5, with D unresolved. Deletions cut 5 bases from V and 3 bases from J, with 4 bases between. The germline gives CDR1 SNHLY, CDR2 FYNNEI. The CDR3 totals 11 residues. The chain's CDR3 is CASSYKETQYF. The CDR3 DNA follows: TGTGCCAGCAGTTACAAAGAGACCCAGTACTTC.

The chain employs TRBV7-9 and TRBJ1-6, with D unclear. This CDR3 has 13 amino acids. Germline lookup yields CDR1 SEHNR and CDR2 FQNEAQ (reference sequence). Trimming removed 5 bases at V and 7 bases at J, with 9 bases between. DNA of the CDR3: TGTGCCAGCAGCCGGTCGGGGAATTCACCCCTCCACTTT. Translation: CASSRSGNSPLHF.

The chain has TRBV18 and TRBJ1-1; 7 nucleotides align to TRBD1. Germline V gives CDR1 KGHSH, CDR2 LQKENI. V shed 4 bases, J shed 3 bases, and the junction held 2 bases outside the gene matches. CDR3 length: 13 residues. DNA for the CDR3: TGTGCCAGCTCACACGGGACAGACACTGAAGCTTTCTTT. It is translated as CASSHGTDTEAFF. The full variable domain, completed using reference TRBV18 and TRBJ1-1, is NAGVMQNPRHLVRRRGQEARLRCSPMKGHSHVYWYRQLPEEGLKFMVYLQKENIIDESGMPKERFSAEFPKEGPSILRIQQVVRGDSAAYFCASSHGTDTEAFFGQGTRLTVV.

The chain recombines TRBV27 with TRBJ2-1; tentatively, D is TRBD1 (6 bases). From germline, CDR1 is MNHEY and CDR2 SMNVEV (reference sequence). The CDR3 length is 14 residues. CDR3 protein: CATRGGLAYNEQFF. The CDR3 nucleotides read TGTGCTACAAGAGGGGGATTAGCCTACAATGAGCAGTTCTTC.

This chain uses TRBV7-9 with TRBJ2-7; 11 nucleotides line up with TRBD2. The germline gives CDR1 SEHNR, CDR2 FQNEAQ (reference sequence). This CDR3 has 18 amino acids. Trimming removed 5 bases from V and 0 bases from J; junction bases left unmatched: 12. The CDR3 region has the DNA TGTGCCAGCAGCCGGCACGGGACTAGCGGAGCTTTCTCCTACGAGCAGTACTTC. This codes for CASSRHGTSGAFSYEQYF.

The DNA of the CDR3 is TGCGCCAGCTGTCGGGAGGGCGAGGCCTACGAGCAGTACTTC. Amino acid sequence: CASCREGEAYEQYF. This chain joins TRBV5-1 and TRBJ2-7; 8 positions agree with TRBD2. This CDR3 region has 14 residues. CDR1 is SGHRS and CDR2 is YFSETQ in the germline V gene. Unmatched junction bases numbered 8, after V lost 7 bases and J lost 2 bases.

The chain carries TRBV20-1 and TRBJ2-7; the D gene is possibly TRBD1 (5 bases). Trimming shortened V by 5 bases and J by 0 bases, and 11 bases separated the two germline ends. The germline gives CDR1 DFQATT, CDR2 SNEGSKA (reference sequence). There are 13 residues in the CDR3. The CDR3 DNA follows: TGCAGTGCTCCAGGGTGGTTCTCCTACGAGCAGTACTTC. It codes for CSAPGWFSYEQYF.

The chain combines TRBV6-6 with TRBJ1-2; 9 nucleotides match TRBD1. This CDR3 is built from 14 residues. CDR1 and CDR2 from the germline V gene are MNHNY and SVGAGI (reference sequence). Unmatched junction bases numbered 8, after V lost 6 bases and J lost 6 bases. CDR3 residues: CASRPGTGSNGYTF. CDR3 bases: TGTGCCAGCAGGCCCGGGACAGGGTCGAATGGCTACACCTTC.

The V and J genes are TRBV7-3 and TRBJ2-3; D not resolved. This CDR3 spans 15 amino acids. V lost 0 bases and J lost 6, with 13 bases in between. Germline V gives CDR1 SGHTA, CDR2 FQGTGA. The chain's CDR3 is CASSLTRPRSDTQYF. The CDR3 nucleotides read TGTGCCAGCAGCTTAACCCGCCCCCGATCCGATACGCAGTATTTT.